Included here is one TCR beta chain sequence, with context. Germline assignment: CDR1 MNHEY and CDR2 SMNVEV (reference sequence). The V end lost 5 bases, the J end lost 3 bases, and 16 bases lay between the germline ends. The CDR3 covers 15 residues. The data stem from a study of technical replicates of blood from a few donors. TCRdb's table, derived via immunoSEQ multiplex PCR, lists solely in-frame clones and lacks some. The sample lists tens of thousands of clones, around 92% occurring once. This chain joins TRBV27 and TRBJ1-1; D is ambiguous. The receptor was derived from a human donor in good health. Sequenced: T cells isolated from PBMCs. The CDR3, as DNA: TGTGCCAGCAGTCTTTTTAGGGTGCGGGACACTGAAGCTTTCTTT. This sequence encodes CASSLFRVRDTEAFF.